The next 27 T cell receptor beta chains were all read from a single sample in a study of blood T cell repertoires in COVID-19. Clones were sequenced by immunoSEQ multiplex PCR, and TCRdb holds only the in-frame ones, with some missing. This sample yields approximately 330,000 clones, of which 80% to 90% are seen a single time; approximately 10% belongs to the top ten. The sequenced sample consisted of peripheral blood. These receptors originate from a man under 40 with COVID-19, enrolled during active disease.

The gene calls are TRBV12-5 and TRBJ1-1, with 7 bases fitting TRBD1. Trimming at V came to 5 bases and at J to 5 bases, leaving 8 bases not matched to a gene. This CDR3 is built from 14 residues. CDR1 and CDR2 from the germline V gene are LGHNT and FRNRAP. CDR3 DNA sequence: TGTGCTAGTGGTATGGCGACAGGGCAAACTGAAGCTTTCTTT. Encoded protein: CASGMATGQTEAFF.

This clone was counted a single time. V gene TRBV14 combines with J gene TRBJ2-3; D ambiguous. CDR1 and CDR2 from the germline V gene are SGHDN and FVKESK. V was cut by 4 bases and J by 1 base, with 12 bases left in between. This CDR3 has 15 amino acids. The CDR3 reads CASSPFALGTDTQYF. The DNA of the CDR3 is TGTGCCAGCAGCCCCTTTGCGCTGGGCACAGATACGCAGTATTTT.

The V gene is TRBV27, the J gene TRBJ1-3; D possibly corresponds to TRBD1 (6 bases). Germline V gene lookup returns CDR1 MNHEY and CDR2 SMNVEV (reference sequence). Trimming cost V 5 bases and J 4 bases, with 21 bases left between them. This CDR3 has 17 residues. CDR3 nucleotide sequence: TGTGCCAGCAGTCCCAGTTGGGGGGGCGAAATAGGAAACACCATATATTTT. Translated: CASSPSWGGEIGNTIYF.

The V and J genes are TRBV7-2 and TRBJ2-7, with TRBD2 identical over 9 bases. The CDR3 is 15 residues long. V shed 5 bases and J 4 bases; nucleotides not matched to a gene: 9. Germline CDR1 SGHTA, CDR2 FQGNSA. CDR3 sequence (DNA): TGTGCCAGCAGCGCGACGACTAGCGGTAATTACGAGCAGTACTTC. Translation: CASSATTSGNYEQYF.

The chain recombines TRBV3-1 (or the pseudogene TRBV3-2) with TRBJ2-6, with D perhaps matching TRBD2 (6 bases). Germline CDR1 is LGHDT and CDR2 is YNNKEL (reference sequence). CDR3 length: 17 residues. V gave up 1 base and J gave up 3 bases, with 13 bases separating them. The CDR3: CASSQGKGRLGANVLTF. The CDR3 DNA reads TGTGCCAGCAGCCAAGGCAAAGGGAGGCTTGGGGCCAACGTCCTGACTTTC.

This chain connects TRBV5-6 to TRBJ2-2, with a weak D call TRBD1 (5 bases). This CDR3 is 14 amino acids long. Looked up from germline, CDR1 is SGHDT and CDR2 is YYEEEE. Trimming left V 0 bases short and J 6 bases short, with 9 bases between. The CDR3 spells CASSLVSRAGELFF. Written as DNA, the CDR3 is TGTGCCAGCAGCTTGGTATCCAGGGCCGGGGAGCTGTTTTTT.

V gene TRBV13 combines with J gene TRBJ2-2, with 10 positions matching TRBD1. Germline lookup yields CDR1 PRHDT and CDR2 FYEKMQ (reference sequence). The ends lost 7 bases at V and 4 bases at J; junction bases unmatched: 6. This CDR3 region has 15 residues. As DNA, the CDR3 is TGTGCCAGCACCCGACAGGGGGCCCTCACCGGGGAGCTGTTTTTT. It is translated as CASTRQGALTGELFF.

The rearrangement links TRBV4-2 to TRBJ2-1, with TRBD2 matching over 10 bases. CDR1 is LGHNA, CDR2 YNFKEQ, per germline. The CDR3 runs to 15 residues. With 10 bases clipped from V and 6 bases from J, the junction kept 12 bases outside the gene matches. For the CDR3, the DNA is TGTGCCACCGAGGAGCGGGAGGGCTCCGGCAATGAGCAGTTCTTC. Translating it yields CATEEREGSGNEQFF.

The chain combines TRBV30 with TRBJ2-3; tentatively, D is TRBD1 (6 bases). This CDR3 has 15 residues. CDR1 is GTSNPN, CDR2 SVGIG, per germline (reference sequence). Trimming cost V 0 bases and J 8 bases, with 18 bases left between them. CDR3 nucleotide sequence: TGTGCCTGGAGTGTAATGGACAGCGCCTCAGGTACGCAGTATTTT. This codes for CAWSVMDSASGTQYF. The whole variable domain, filled in from reference TRBV30 and TRBJ2-3, reads SQTIHQWPATLVQPVGSPLSLECTVEGTSNPNLYWYRQAAGRGLQLLFYSVGIGQISSEVPQNLSASRPQDRQFILSSKKLLLSDSGFYLCAWSVMDSASGTQYFGPGTRLTVL.

The J gene is TRBJ1-2, the V gene TRBV3-1 (or the pseudogene TRBV3-2), with 7 nucleotides matching TRBD1. V lost 8 bases, J lost 4 bases, and 7 bases stayed unmatched. Germline-derived CDR1 and CDR2 are LGHDT and YNNKEL (reference sequence). The length of the CDR3 is 13 residues. The chain's CDR3 is CASERGPGYGYTF. The CDR3 bases are TGTGCCAGCGAGAGGGGGCCGGGCTATGGCTACACCTTC.

The chain joins TRBV7-3 to TRBJ2-3; D gene uncertain. The germline V gene has CDR1 SGHTA and CDR2 FQGTGA. V shed 5 bases and J shed 1 base, with 28 bases lying between them. The CDR3 sequence is 20 residues long. The CDR3 sequence: CASSPRPLTTSSSGTDTQYF. DNA of the CDR3: TGTGCCAGCAGCCCGCGGCCATTGACCACGAGTAGCTCAGGCACAGATACGCAGTATTTT.

The chain carries TRBV6-5 and TRBJ1-1, with D unresolved. Germline loops: CDR1 MNHEY, CDR2 SVGAGI. V dropped 4 bases and J dropped 3 bases, with 9 bases sitting between them. The CDR3 is made up of 13 amino acids. The CDR3 loop is CASSSLLDTEAFF. The CDR3 nucleotides read TGTGCCAGCAGTTCCCTCTTAGACACTGAAGCTTTCTTT.

The chain joins TRBV4-3 to TRBJ2-1; no reliable D call. This CDR3 spans 14 amino acids. Germline V gene sequence: CDR1 LGHNA, CDR2 YSLEER. The ends were cut back, 0 bases at V and 7 bases at J, with 10 bases in the middle. The CDR3, as DNA: TGCGCCAGCAGCCAAGATGGAGTGAAGAATGAGCAGTTCTTC. Its translation: CASSQDGVKNEQFF.

The chain joins TRBV29-1 to TRBJ2-1; D perhaps matches TRBD1 (6 bases). The germline CDR1 and CDR2 sequences are SQVTM and ANQGSEA. CDR3 size: 12 residues. The V and J ends lost 7 bases and 5 bases respectively, with 12 bases between them. The CDR3: CSAYRQDNEQFF. CDR3 nucleotide sequence: TGCAGCGCCTATAGACAGGACAATGAGCAGTTCTTC.

The rearrangement uses TRBV27 and TRBJ1-2, with 9 bases that match TRBD1. Germline V gene lookup returns CDR1 MNHEY and CDR2 SMNVEV (reference sequence). The CDR3 is 15 residues long. Trimming cost V 4 bases and J 4 bases; bases outside gene matches: 7. The CDR3 loop is CASSSYRGQGYGYTF. CDR3 in DNA: TGTGCCAGCAGTTCATACAGGGGGCAGGGCTATGGCTACACCTTC.

The chain is built from TRBV19 and TRBJ2-1; 7 bases fit TRBD2. This CDR3 has 15 amino acids. Germline-derived CDR1 and CDR2 are LNHDA and SQIVND (reference sequence). V shed 6 bases, J shed 5 bases, and the junction held 10 bases outside the gene matches. The CDR3 region has the DNA TGTGCCAGTAGGTGGGGGAGGGAACCTCACAATGAGCAGTTCTTC. This sequence encodes CASRWGREPHNEQFF.

CDR3 sequence reads: CAIRMTGGDGYTF. The CDR3 nucleotides are TGTGCCATCAGGATGACAGGGGGCGATGGCTACACCTTC. The chain joins TRBV10-3 to TRBJ1-2, with 10 bases matching TRBD1. With 6 bases clipped from V and 6 bases from J, the junction kept 4 bases outside the gene matches. Germline CDR1 ENHRY, CDR2 SYGVKD. This CDR3 has 13 amino acids.

This clone appeared a few times. V and J are TRBV4-2 and TRBJ2-2; D is possibly TRBD2 (6 bases). CDR3 size: 16 residues. The V end lost 1 base, the J end lost 6 bases, and 15 bases lay between the germline ends. Germline V gene data show CDR1 as LGHNA and CDR2 as YNFKEQ. The CDR3 region has the DNA TGTGCCAGCAGCCAAGCACAGCGGGCCGTACCCGGGGAGCTGTTTTTT. This translates into CASSQAQRAVPGELFF.

The chain employs TRBV5-4 and TRBJ2-1; possible D gene TRBD1, 5 bases. The CDR3 is made up of 14 amino acids. The germline gives CDR1 SGHNT, CDR2 YYREEE (reference sequence). The ends were cut back, 1 base at V and 3 bases at J, with 8 bases in the middle. CDR3 sequence reads: CASSLTGYYNEQFF. In DNA form, the CDR3 reads TGTGCCAGCAGCTTGACAGGCTACTACAATGAGCAGTTCTTC.

J is TRBJ2-7 and V is TRBV14; D may be TRBD1 (5 bases). Trimming removed 5 bases at V and 3 bases at J, with 17 bases between. The CDR3 is 15 residues long. Germline CDR1 reads SGHDN; CDR2 reads FVKESK. The CDR3 here is CASSLIGALDYEQYF. CDR3 DNA: TGTGCCAGCAGCTTGATTGGGGCTCTTGACTACGAGCAGTACTTC.

The sample holds many counts of this clone. This chain uses TRBV6-4 with TRBJ2-2; 9 nucleotides agree with TRBD2. The V gene end was trimmed by 0 bases and the J gene end by 0 bases; junction bases not matched to a gene: 2. Looked up from germline, CDR1 is MRHNA and CDR2 is SNTAGT. There are 17 residues in the CDR3. The CDR3 loop reads CASSDSTSGPNTGELFF. The CDR3, as DNA: TGTGCCAGCAGTGACTCGACTAGCGGTCCGAACACCGGGGAGCTGTTTTTT.

The rearrangement joins TRBV7-9 to TRBJ2-3; D ambiguous. The germline CDR1 and CDR2 sequences are SEHNR and FQNEAQ (reference sequence). V lost 0 bases, J lost 2 bases, and 12 bases lay in between. The CDR3 runs 16 residues. The CDR3 is CASSLASQGDTDTQYF. As DNA, the CDR3 is TGTGCCAGCAGCTTAGCAAGCCAAGGAGACACAGATACGCAGTATTTT.

This chain links TRBV5-8 with TRBJ1-3; the D gene is possibly TRBD1 (5 bases). Germline V CDR1 and CDR2: SGHTS, YDEGEE. V lost 0 bases to trimming and J lost 3 bases, with 10 bases between them. The CDR3 extends over 15 amino acids. This CDR3 reads CASSLGDSVGNTIYF. The CDR3, as DNA: TGTGCCAGCAGCTTGGGCGACAGTGTTGGAAACACCATATATTTT.

The chain recombines TRBV5-3 with TRBJ2-2; the match to TRBD2 covers 13 bases. Being an ORF, TRBV5-3 has a function that is uncertain. V shed 4 bases and J 3 bases; nucleotides not matched to a gene: 3. This CDR3 comprises 16 residues. The CDR3 DNA follows: TGTGCCAGAAGCACAGGACTAGCGGGAGACACCGGGGAGCTGTTTTTT. It encodes CARSTGLAGDTGELFF.

The chain recombines TRBV5-1 with TRBJ1-1; TRBD1 agrees at 10 bases. V lost 2 bases to trimming and J lost 0 bases; unmatched junction nucleotides: 7. CDR1 and CDR2 (germline): SGHRS, YFSETQ. CDR3 length: 17 residues. The CDR3 spells CASSFGPDRGLNTEAFF. CDR3 nucleotide sequence: TGCGCCAGCAGCTTCGGGCCGGACAGGGGGTTGAACACTGAAGCTTTCTTT.

This rearrangement joins TRBV7-2 to TRBJ1-4; D gene ambiguous. CDR1 is SGHTA and CDR2 is FQGNSA in the germline V gene. The CDR3 spans 15 residues. Deletions cut 1 base from V and 7 bases from J, with 13 bases between. In DNA form, the CDR3 reads TGTGCCAGCAGCTTAGATCCCGCAGGAGGTGAAAAACTGTTTTTT. It encodes CASSLDPAGGEKLFF. Full variable domain (remainder filled in from reference TRBV7-2 and TRBJ1-4): GAGVSQSPSNKVTEKGKDVELRCDPISGHTALYWYRQSLGQGLEFLIYFQGNSAPDKSGLPSDRFSAERTGGSVSTLTIQRTQQEDSAVYLCASSLDPAGGEKLFFGSGTQLSVL.

The rearrangement joins TRBV19 to TRBJ2-3; maybe TRBD2 (5 bases). This CDR3 comprises 12 residues. Germline V gene data show CDR1 as LNHDA and CDR2 as SQIVND (reference sequence). The CDR3 sequence is CASRAWVGGQYF. In nucleotides, the CDR3 is TGTGCTTCCCGCGCTTGGGTTGGAGGGCAGTATTTT.